This T cell receptor (beta chain) was observed in a study of blood T cells in healthy people across ages. General study results and limits: In long-lived donors, naive CD4+ cell counts and diversity exceeded those of aged donors. PBMC samples, being unsorted, prevented any conclusive comparison of naive and antigen-experienced cells.

Through a sample-barcoded 5' primer and a J-beta primer mix, a second PCR was run for about 7 to 12 cycles. From the 5' RACE reads, TCRdb called clonotypes with MiXCR, one entry per CDR3 protein. The data contain roughly 2 million distinct CDR3 sequences, approximately 50% of them singletons. The CDR3 loop spans 15 amino acids. Trimming cost V 5 bases and J 4 bases, with 15 bases left between them. Germline assignment: CDR1 MNHEY and CDR2 SMNVEV (reference sequence). Concerning this clonotype itself: Its antigen remains unknown.

This TCR was recovered from a woman in her thirties or forties in good health. The sequenced sample consisted of blood. V gene TRBV27 combines with J gene TRBJ2-1; D is unclear. Here the CDR3 DNA reads TGTGCCAGCAGTCAATTCACCAGCCCGTACAATGAGCAGTTCTTC. Protein sequence: CASSQFTSPYNEQFF.